This T cell receptor beta chain comes out of a study of spatial heterogeneity in lung cancer. V gave up 0 bases and J gave up 5 bases, with 11 bases separating them. Germline V gene lookup returns CDR1 SGHRS and CDR2 YFSETQ. The CDR3 length is 14 residues. As to time point: sample taken at primary tumor resection. Unsorted whole RNA of tumor, nontumor lung or frozen PBMC was sequenced. This clonotype was seen many times. One entry per CDR3 protein results from TCRdb running MiXCR on the 5' RACE reads. The repertoire holds 85,000 to 100,000 distinct CDR3 sequences, with roughly 12% as singletons. This clonotype was obtained from a male donor with early-stage non-small cell lung cancer. The sequencing used PBMCs, collected at surgery. This chain uses TRBV5-1 with TRBJ1-2, with a tentative D call TRBD1 (6 bases). CDR3 sequence reads: CASSLDGGAYGYTF. CDR3 coding DNA: TGCGCCAGCAGCTTGGATGGGGGCGCTTATGGCTACACCTTC.